Detailed here is one T cell receptor (beta chain). Each replicate PCR on the sorted subsets used roughly 210 ng DNA (around 31,000 T cell genomes). TCRdb's table, derived via immunoSEQ multiplex PCR, lists solely in-frame clones and lacks some. The data hold about 2 million clones, with 90% to 95% observed a single time. Trimming pared 4 bases from V and 3 bases from J, leaving 13 bases between. This CDR3 has 14 residues. Germline assignment: CDR1 ENHRY and CDR2 SYGVKD. The sample belongs to a study of shared clonotypes between healthy human individuals. As for the study in general: The composition of the donors was a couple of women and a few men aged 18 to 49.

The TCR sequence derives from a man between 18 and 29 years old in good health. The specimen sequenced was naive CD4+ T cells sorted from blood. Described subset: CD45RA+ positively selected. This sequence joins TRBV10-3 and TRBJ2-7; D gene ambiguous. The chain's CDR3 is CAISAISGVYEQYF. The CDR3, as DNA: TGTGCCATCAGTGCCATCTCTGGCGTCTACGAGCAGTACTTC.